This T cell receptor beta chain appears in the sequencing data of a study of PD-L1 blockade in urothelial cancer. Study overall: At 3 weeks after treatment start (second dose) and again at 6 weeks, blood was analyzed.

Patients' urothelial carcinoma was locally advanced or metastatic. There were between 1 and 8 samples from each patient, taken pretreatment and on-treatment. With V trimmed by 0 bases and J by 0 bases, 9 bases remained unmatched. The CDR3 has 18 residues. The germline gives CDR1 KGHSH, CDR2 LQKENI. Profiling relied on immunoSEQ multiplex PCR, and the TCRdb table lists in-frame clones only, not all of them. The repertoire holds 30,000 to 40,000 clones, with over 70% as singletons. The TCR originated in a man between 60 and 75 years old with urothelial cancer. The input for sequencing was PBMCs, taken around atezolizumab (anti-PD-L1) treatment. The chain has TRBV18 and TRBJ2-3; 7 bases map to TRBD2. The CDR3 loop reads CASSPPQLLAASTDTQYF. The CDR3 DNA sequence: TGTGCCAGCTCACCACCCCAACTTCTAGCGGCTAGCACAGATACGCAGTATTTT.